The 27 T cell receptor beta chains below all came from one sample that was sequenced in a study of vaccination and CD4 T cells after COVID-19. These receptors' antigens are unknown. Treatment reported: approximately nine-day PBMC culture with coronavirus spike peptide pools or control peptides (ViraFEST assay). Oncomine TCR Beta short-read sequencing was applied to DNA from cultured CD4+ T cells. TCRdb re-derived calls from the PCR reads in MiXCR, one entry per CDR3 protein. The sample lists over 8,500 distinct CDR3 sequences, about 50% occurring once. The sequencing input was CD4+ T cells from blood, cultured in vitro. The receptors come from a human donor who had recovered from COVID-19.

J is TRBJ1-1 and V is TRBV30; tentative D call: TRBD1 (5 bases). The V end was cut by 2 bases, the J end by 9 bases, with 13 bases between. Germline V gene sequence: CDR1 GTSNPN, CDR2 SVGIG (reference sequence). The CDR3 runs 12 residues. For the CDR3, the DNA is TGTGCCTGGAGTCCGTTTGACAGTCAAGCTTTCTTT. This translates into CAWSPFDSQAFF.

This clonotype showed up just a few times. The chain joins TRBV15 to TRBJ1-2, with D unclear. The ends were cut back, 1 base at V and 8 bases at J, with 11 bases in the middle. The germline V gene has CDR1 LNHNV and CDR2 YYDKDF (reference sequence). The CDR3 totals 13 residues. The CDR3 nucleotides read TGTGCCACCAGCAGAGCAGAGTTTCGGGGCTACACCTTC. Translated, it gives CATSRAEFRGYTF.

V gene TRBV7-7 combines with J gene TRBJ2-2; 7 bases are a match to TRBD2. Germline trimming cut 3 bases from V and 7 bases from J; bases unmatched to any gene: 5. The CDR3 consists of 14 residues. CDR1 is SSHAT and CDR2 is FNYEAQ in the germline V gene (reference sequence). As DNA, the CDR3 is TGTGCCAGCAGCTTGAATCGCGGGGGCGGGGAGCTGTTTTTT. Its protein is CASSLNRGGGELFF.

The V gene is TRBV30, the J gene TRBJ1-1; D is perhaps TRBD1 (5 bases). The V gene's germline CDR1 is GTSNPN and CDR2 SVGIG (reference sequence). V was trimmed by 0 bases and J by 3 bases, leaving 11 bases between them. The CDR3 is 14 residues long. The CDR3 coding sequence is TGTGCCTGGAGTGTAATCCGGGGGTACACTGAAGCTTTCTTT. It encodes CAWSVIRGYTEAFF.

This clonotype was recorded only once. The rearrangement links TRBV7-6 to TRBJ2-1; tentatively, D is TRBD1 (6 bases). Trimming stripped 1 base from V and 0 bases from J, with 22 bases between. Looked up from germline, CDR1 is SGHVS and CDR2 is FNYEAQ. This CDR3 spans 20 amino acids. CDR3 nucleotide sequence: TGTGCCAGCAGCTTAGGAGGGCGGGTTCCGGGACAACCCTCCTACAATGAGCAGTTCTTC. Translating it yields CASSLGGRVPGQPSYNEQFF.

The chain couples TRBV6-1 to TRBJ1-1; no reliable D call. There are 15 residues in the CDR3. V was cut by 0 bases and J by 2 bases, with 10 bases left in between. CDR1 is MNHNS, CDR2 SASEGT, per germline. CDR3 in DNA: TGTGCCAGCAGTGAAGCAGGTATAGCCAACACTGAAGCTTTCTTT. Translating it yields CASSEAGIANTEAFF.

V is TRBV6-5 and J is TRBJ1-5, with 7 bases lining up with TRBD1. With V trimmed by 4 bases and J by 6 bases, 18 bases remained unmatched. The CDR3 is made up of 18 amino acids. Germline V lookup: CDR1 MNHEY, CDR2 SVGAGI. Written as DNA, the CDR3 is TGTGCCAGCAGTTCCGACAGGGAACTGGGTCGTCGTTTTCAGCCCCAGCATTTT. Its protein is CASSSDRELGRRFQPQHF.

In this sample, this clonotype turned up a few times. CDR3 sequence: CSAHSGTGLSTDTQYF. CDR3 nucleotides: TGCAGTGCTCATTCCGGGACAGGACTTAGCACAGATACGCAGTATTTT. This chain uses TRBV20-1 with TRBJ2-3, with 8 bases fitting TRBD1. The CDR3 runs to 16 residues. Germline values: CDR1 DFQATT, CDR2 SNEGSKA (reference sequence). V was clipped by 5 bases and J by 0 bases; unmatched bases: 10.

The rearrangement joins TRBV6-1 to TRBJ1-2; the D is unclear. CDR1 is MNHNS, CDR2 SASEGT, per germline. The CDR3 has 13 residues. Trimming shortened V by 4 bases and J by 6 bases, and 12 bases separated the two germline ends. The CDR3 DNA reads TGTGCCAGCAGTGCAACGGGAGGGCATGGCTACACCTTC. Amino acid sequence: CASSATGGHGYTF.

The DNA for the CDR3 is TGTGCCACCAGTGATTGGAGGGTTCGAGGTGAGCAGTTCTTC. Translated: CATSDWRVRGEQFF. V and J are TRBV24-1 and TRBJ2-1, with a tentative D call TRBD2 (6 bases). Between the trimmed V and J ends, which lost 2 bases and 9 bases, there was a span of 13 bases. CDR1 and CDR2 (germline): KGHDR, SFDVKD. CDR3 length: 14 amino acids.

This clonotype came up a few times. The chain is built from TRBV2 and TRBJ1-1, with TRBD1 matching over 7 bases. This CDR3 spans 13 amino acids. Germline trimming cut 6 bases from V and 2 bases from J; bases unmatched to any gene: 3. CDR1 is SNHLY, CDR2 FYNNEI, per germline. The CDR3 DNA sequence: TGTGCCAGCAGATGGGACAGCAACACTGAAGCTTTCTTT. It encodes CASRWDSNTEAFF.

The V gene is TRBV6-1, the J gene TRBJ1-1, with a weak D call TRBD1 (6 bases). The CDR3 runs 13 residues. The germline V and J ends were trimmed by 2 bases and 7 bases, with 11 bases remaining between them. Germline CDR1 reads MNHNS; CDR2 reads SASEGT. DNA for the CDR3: TGTGCCAGCAGTGAATTGAAGGGGGTTGAAGCTTTCTTT. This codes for CASSELKGVEAFF.

The DNA for the CDR3 is TGTGCCAGCAGTTACTCCATCCTCCCAACTGACACTGAAGCTTTCTTT. This translates into CASSYSILPTDTEAFF. This chain connects TRBV6-2 or TRBV6-3 to TRBJ1-1; no clear D. CDR1 is MNHEY and CDR2 is SVGEGT in the germline V gene. V lost 0 bases and J lost 3, with 14 bases in between. CDR3 length: 16 residues.

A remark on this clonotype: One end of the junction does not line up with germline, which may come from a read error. In DNA form, the CDR3 reads TGTGCCAATAGTATGGGCAGGGGGATCAATCAGCCCCAGCATTTT. Its translation is CANSMGRGINQPQHF. The chain employs TRBV19 and TRBJ1-5; 7 nucleotides align to TRBD1. The CDR3 loop spans 15 amino acids. Looked up from germline, CDR1 is LNHDA and CDR2 is SQIVND (reference sequence).

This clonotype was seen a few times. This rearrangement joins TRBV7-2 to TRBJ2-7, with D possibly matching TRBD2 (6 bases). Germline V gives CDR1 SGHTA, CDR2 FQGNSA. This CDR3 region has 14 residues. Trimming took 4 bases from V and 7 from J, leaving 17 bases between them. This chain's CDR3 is CASSSRTGGKEQYF. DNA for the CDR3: TGTGCCAGCAGCTCTCGGACTGGGGGGAAAGAGCAGTACTTC.

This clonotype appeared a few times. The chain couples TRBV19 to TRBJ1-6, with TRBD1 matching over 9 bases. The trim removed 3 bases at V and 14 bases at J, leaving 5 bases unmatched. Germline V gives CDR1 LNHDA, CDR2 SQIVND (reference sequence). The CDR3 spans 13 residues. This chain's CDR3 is CASSIGGQGTLHF. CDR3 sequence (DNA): TGTGCCAGTAGTATTGGGGGACAGGGTACCCTCCACTTT. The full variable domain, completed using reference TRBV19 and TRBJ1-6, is DGGITQSPKYLFRKEGQNVTLSCEQNLNHDAMYWYRQDPGQGLRLIYYSQIVNDFQKGDIAEGYSVSREKKESFPLTVTSAQKNPTAFYLCASSIGGQGTLHFGNGTRLTVT.

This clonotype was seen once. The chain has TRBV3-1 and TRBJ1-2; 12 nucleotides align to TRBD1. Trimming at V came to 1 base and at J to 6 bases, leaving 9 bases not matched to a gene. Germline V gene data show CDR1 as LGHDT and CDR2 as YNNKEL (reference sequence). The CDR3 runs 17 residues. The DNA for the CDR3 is TGTGCCAGCAGCCAAGGGGACAGGGGGCGAGGAAGAAATGGCTACACCTTC. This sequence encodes CASSQGDRGRGRNGYTF.

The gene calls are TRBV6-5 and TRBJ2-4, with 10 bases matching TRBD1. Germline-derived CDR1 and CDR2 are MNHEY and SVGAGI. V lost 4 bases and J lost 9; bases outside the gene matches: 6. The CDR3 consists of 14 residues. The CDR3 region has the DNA TGTGCCAGCAGTTTCCGGGACAGGGGCACCATTCAGTACTTC. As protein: CASSFRDRGTIQYF.

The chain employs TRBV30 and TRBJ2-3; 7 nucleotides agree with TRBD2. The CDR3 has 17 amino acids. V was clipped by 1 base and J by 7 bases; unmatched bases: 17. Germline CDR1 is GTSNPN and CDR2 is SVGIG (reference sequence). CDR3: CAWSGSRELGVPYTQYF. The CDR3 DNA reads TGTGCCTGGAGTGGATCGCGGGAGCTAGGGGTGCCGTATACGCAGTATTTT.

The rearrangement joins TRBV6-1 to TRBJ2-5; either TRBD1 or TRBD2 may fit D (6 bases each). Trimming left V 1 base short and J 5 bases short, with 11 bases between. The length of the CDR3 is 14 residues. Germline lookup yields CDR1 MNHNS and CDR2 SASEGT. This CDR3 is CASSEGGAGETQYF. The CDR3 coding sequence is TGTGCCAGCAGTGAAGGGGGGGCAGGGGAGACCCAGTACTTC.

This chain's CDR3 is CATGELGQGKDQETQYF. In nucleotides, the CDR3 is TGTGCCACCGGGGAATTGGGACAAGGAAAAGATCAAGAGACCCAGTACTTC. The chain links TRBV5-6 to TRBJ2-5, with D perhaps matching TRBD1 (6 bases). The V end was cut by 9 bases, the J end by 2 bases, with 26 bases between. The germline gives CDR1 SGHDT, CDR2 YYEEEE. The CDR3 totals 17 residues.

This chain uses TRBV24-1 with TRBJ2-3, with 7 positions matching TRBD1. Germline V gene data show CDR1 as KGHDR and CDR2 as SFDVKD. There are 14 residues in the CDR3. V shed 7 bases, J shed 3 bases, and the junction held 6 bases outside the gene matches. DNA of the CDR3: TGTGCCACCAGGGAAACAGGGGATACAGATACGCAGTATTTT. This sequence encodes CATRETGDTDTQYF.

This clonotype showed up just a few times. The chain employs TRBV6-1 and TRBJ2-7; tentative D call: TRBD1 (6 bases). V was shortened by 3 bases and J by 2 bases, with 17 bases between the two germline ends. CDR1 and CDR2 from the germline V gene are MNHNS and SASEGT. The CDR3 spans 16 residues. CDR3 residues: CASSEAGQFNAYEQYF. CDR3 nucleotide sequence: TGTGCCAGCAGTGAGGCTGGACAGTTCAACGCCTACGAGCAGTACTTC.

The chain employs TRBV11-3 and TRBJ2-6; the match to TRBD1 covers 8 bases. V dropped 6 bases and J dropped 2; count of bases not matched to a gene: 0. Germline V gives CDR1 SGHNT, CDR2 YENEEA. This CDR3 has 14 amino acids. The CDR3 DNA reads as TGTGCCAGCAGACAGGGGGCTGGGGCCAACGTCCTGACTTTC. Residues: CASRQGAGANVLTF.

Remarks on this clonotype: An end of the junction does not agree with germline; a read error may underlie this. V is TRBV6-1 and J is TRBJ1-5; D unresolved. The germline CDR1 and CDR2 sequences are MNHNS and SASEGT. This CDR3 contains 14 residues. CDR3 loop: CASSEWSGNQPQRF. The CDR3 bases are TGTGCCAGCAGTGAATGGTCTGGCAATCAGCCCCAGCGTTTT.

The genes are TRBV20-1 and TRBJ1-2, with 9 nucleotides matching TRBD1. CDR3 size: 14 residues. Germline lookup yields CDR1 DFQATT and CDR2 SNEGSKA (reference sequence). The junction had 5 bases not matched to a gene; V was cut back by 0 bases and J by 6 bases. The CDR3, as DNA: TGCAGTGCTAGAGATGGGACAGGGCCAAATGGCTACACCTTC. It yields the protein CSARDGTGPNGYTF.

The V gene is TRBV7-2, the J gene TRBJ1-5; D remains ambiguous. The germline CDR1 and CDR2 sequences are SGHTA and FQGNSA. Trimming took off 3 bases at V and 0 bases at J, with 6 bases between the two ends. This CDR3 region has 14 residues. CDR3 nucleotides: TGTGCCAGCAGCTTGTCAGCTAGCAATCAGCCCCAGCATTTT. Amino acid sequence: CASSLSASNQPQHF.